This T cell receptor (beta chain) was found in a study of PD-1 blockade in mismatch repair-deficient tumors. Study context: All were previously treated, progressing patients with about a dozen mismatch repair-deficient cancer types.

Concerning this clone itself: Antigen specificity is unknown.

The CDR3 contains 15 residues. Germline V lookup: CDR1 MDHEN, CDR2 SYDVKM. Trimming pared 5 bases from V and 1 base from J, leaving 15 bases between. The protocol was immunoSEQ multiplex PCR, while the TCRdb copy is restricted to in-frame clones and leaves out a portion. The data contain roughly 13,000 clones, under 90% of them singletons. Time point denoted: identical approximately nine-day culture without peptide (control). Clone fold changes were calculated against an identical culture without peptide. The TCR comes from an adult with mismatch repair-deficient cancer. This specimen consisted of cells cultured in vitro, obtained from a patient treated with pembrolizumab. V usage is TRBV28 and J usage is TRBJ2-7; D may be TRBD2 (6 bases). As DNA, the CDR3 is TGTGCCAGCAGTCTCCGGGACTCTTTTTCCTACGAGCAGTACTTC. Translated, it gives CASSLRDSFSYEQYF. Using reference TRBV28 and TRBJ2-7 for the parts outside the CDR3, the full variable domain is DVKVTQSSRYLVKRTGEKVFLECVQDMDHENMFWYRQDPGLGLRLIYFSYDVKMKEKGDIPEGYSVSREKKERFSLILESASTNQTSMYLCASSLRDSFSYEQYFGPGTRLTVT.